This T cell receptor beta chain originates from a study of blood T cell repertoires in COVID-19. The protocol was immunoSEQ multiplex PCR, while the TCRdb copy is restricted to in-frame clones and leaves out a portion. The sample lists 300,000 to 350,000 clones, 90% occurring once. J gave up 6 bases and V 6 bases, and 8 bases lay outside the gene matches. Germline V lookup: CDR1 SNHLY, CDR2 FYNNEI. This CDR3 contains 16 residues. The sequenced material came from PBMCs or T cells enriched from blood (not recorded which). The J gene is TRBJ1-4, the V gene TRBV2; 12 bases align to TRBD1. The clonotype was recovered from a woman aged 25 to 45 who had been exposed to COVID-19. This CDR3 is CASSRDRGPGDEKLFF. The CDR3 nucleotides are TGTGCCAGCAGCCGGGACAGGGGGCCGGGCGATGAAAAACTGTTTTTT.